This TCR beta chain emerged from a study of beta chain features in type 1 diabetes. The study's findings and limits: Patients with Type 1 diabetes showed moderately but significantly shorter TCRB CDR3s in all four CD4+ subsets.

This clone was picked up a small number of times. Its specificity is not known. Expressed TCRB transcripts were sequenced after all isolated RNA was converted to cDNA. TCRdb's table, derived via immunoSEQ multiplex PCR, lists solely in-frame clones and lacks some. The sample gives a few hundred thousand clones, about 23% of which show up once; 0.012% is in the top ten. Specimen: naive CD4+ T cells from blood. This sequence originates from a woman aged 25 to 39 with type 1 diabetes.

The CDR3 reads CASSVGLREGFNEQFF. The CDR3 coding sequence is TGTGCCAGCAGCGTAGGTCTGCGGGAGGGTTTCAATGAGCAGTTCTTC. The chain is built from TRBV9 and TRBJ2-1, with 9 bases that match TRBD2. There are 16 residues in the CDR3. J gave up 6 bases and V 0 bases, and 7 bases lay outside the gene matches. Germline-derived CDR1 and CDR2 are SGDLS and YYNGEE.